The 10 T cell receptor beta chains below all came from one sample that was sequenced in a study of blood T cells in healthy people across ages. Primers used in a second PCR of roughly 6 to 11 cycles were a sample-barcoded 5' primer and a J-beta primer mix. One entry per CDR3 protein results from TCRdb running MiXCR on the 5' RACE reads. The sample carries around 1,800,000 distinct CDR3 sequences, more than 35% recorded once. The sample taken for sequencing was blood. The receptors originated from a human donor in good health.

There are a few counts of this clonotype. The chain uses TRBV5-6 and TRBJ2-1, with 7 bases that match TRBD2. Unmatched junction bases numbered 6, after V lost 3 bases and J lost 0 bases. The CDR3 covers 16 residues. Germline V gene lookup returns CDR1 SGHDT and CDR2 YYEEEE. CDR3 residues: CASSWGGAHSYNEQFF. CDR3 in DNA: TGTGCCAGCAGCTGGGGAGGGGCCCACTCCTACAATGAGCAGTTCTTC.

There are a few counts of this clonotype. The rearrangement joins TRBV9 to TRBJ2-3; tentative D call: TRBD1 (5 bases). V was pared by 0 bases and J by 1 base, with 9 bases between. CDR1 and CDR2 (germline): SGDLS, YYNGEE. The CDR3 sequence is 15 residues long. In DNA, the CDR3 is TGTGCCAGCAGCGTAGGAATAGGGGGCACAGATACGCAGTATTTT. Its translation is CASSVGIGGTDTQYF.

Only a few counts were recorded for this clonotype. The chain combines TRBV7-2 with TRBJ1-1; 8 bases match TRBD1. CDR3 length: 13 residues. The V gene's germline CDR1 is SGHTA and CDR2 FQGNSA. V was clipped by 5 bases and J by 9 bases; unmatched bases: 8. The CDR3 sequence: CASSPRGQGKAFF. In DNA form, the CDR3 reads TGTGCCAGCAGCCCCCGCGGACAGGGTAAAGCTTTCTTT.

The gene calls are TRBV7-2 and TRBJ2-3, with 9 bases lining up with TRBD1. V shed 2 bases, J shed 5 bases, and the junction held 5 bases outside the gene matches. This CDR3 contains 15 residues. CDR1 is SGHTA and CDR2 is FQGNSA in the germline V gene. CDR3 sequence reads: CASSLTRQGGDTQYF. The CDR3, as DNA: TGTGCCAGCAGCTTAACTCGACAGGGGGGAGATACGCAGTATTTT.

The rearrangement links TRBV11-3 to TRBJ2-1, with D unresolved. This CDR3 is built from 14 residues. Germline V CDR1 and CDR2: SGHNT, YENEEA. The V end was cut by 5 bases, the J end by 7 bases, with 15 bases between. CDR3 bases: TGTGCCAGCAGCCCCTCCTTCACGTCAAATGAGCAGTTCTTC. Its protein is CASSPSFTSNEQFF.

V and J are TRBV5-6 and TRBJ2-4, with TRBD1 as a possible D gene (5 bases). Trimming removed 1 base from V and 6 bases from J, with 8 bases in between. The germline CDR1 and CDR2 sequences are SGHDT and YYEEEE. The CDR3 extends over 13 amino acids. CDR3 nucleotides: TGTGCCAGCAGCTTGACAGGTCCAAACATTCAGTACTTC. Its translation is CASSLTGPNIQYF.

As regards this clonotype: A much larger clone differs from this one at a single base, so this may be a read error. This chain connects TRBV6-1 to TRBJ2-4, with 7 nucleotides matching TRBD1. Germline values: CDR1 MNHNS, CDR2 SASEGT. V trimming: 5 bases; J trimming: 8 bases; junction bases outside the gene matches: 9. The CDR3 has 14 amino acids. This chain's CDR3 is CASSPRTGCDIQYF. In DNA form, the CDR3 reads TGTGCCAGCAGTCCTAGGACAGGTTGTGACATTCAGTACTTC.

This clonotype was found a few times. The CDR3 sequence is CASSYFGTGFYEQYF. DNA for the CDR3: TGTGCCAGCAGTTATTTTGGGACAGGGTTCTACGAGCAGTACTTC. The chain employs TRBV6-6 and TRBJ2-5, with 9 nucleotides matching TRBD1. The DNA matches TRBJ2-7 better at its end, which makes the J call doubtful. Looked up from germline, CDR1 is MNHNY and CDR2 is SVGAGI (reference sequence). The CDR3 contains 15 residues.

This clonotype was seen a few times. The chain uses TRBV11-2 and TRBJ1-4; maybe TRBD1 (5 bases). V gave up 3 bases and J gave up 2 bases, with 10 bases separating them. Per the germline V gene, CDR1 is SGHAT and CDR2 is FQNNGV. The CDR3 length is 15 residues. The CDR3 is CASSFLWGTNEKLFF. The CDR3 DNA follows: TGTGCCAGCAGCTTCTTGTGGGGGACTAATGAAAAACTGTTTTTT.

CDR3 nucleotide sequence: TGCGCCAGCAGCTTGCCTAGCGGGGAATACGAGCAGTACTTC. Protein product: CASSLPSGEYEQYF. The rearrangement uses TRBV5-1 and TRBJ2-7; 9 bases line up with TRBD2. The V gene end was trimmed by 1 base and the J gene end by 4 bases; junction bases not matched to a gene: 3. The length of the CDR3 is 14 residues. Germline V gives CDR1 SGHRS, CDR2 YFSETQ.